The 24 T cell receptor beta chains listed next were all sequenced from one sample in a study of cytomegalovirus exposure and HLA in healthy donors. The study ran its PCR with 60 Vbeta and 13 Jbeta primers. Measured with immunoSEQ multiplex PCR; TCRdb has only the in-frame clones, and not every one. The table lists about 140,000 clones, around four fifths of them singletons. Input material: PBMCs. These receptor sequences come from a man aged 30 to 39 in good health.

This clone was found once. V usage is TRBV29-1 and J usage is TRBJ1-5, with 7 bases that match TRBD1. The CDR3 covers 13 residues. Germline CDR1 is SQVTM and CDR2 is ANQGSEA. CDR3 amino acids: CSAGDSYNQPQHF. The CDR3 coding sequence is TGCAGTGCAGGGGACAGCTACAATCAGCCCCAGCATTTT.

The chain carries TRBV10-3 and TRBJ2-1; 9 nucleotides agree with TRBD2. The CDR3 has 15 amino acids. J gave up 7 bases and V 2 bases, and 6 bases lay outside the gene matches. Germline CDR1 reads ENHRY; CDR2 reads SYGVKD. CDR3 nucleotides: TGTGCCATCAGTGAGGCGGGAGGGGTGGTAAATGAGCAGTTCTTC. Translated, it gives CAISEAGGVVNEQFF.

The J gene is TRBJ2-7, the V gene TRBV6-5; unclear D gene. Germline CDR1 reads MNHEY; CDR2 reads SVGAGI. Deletions cut 5 bases from V and 4 bases from J, with 18 bases between. CDR3 length: 15 residues. DNA for the CDR3: TGTGCCAGCAGTCGAAAGGCTGGAAGGAGTTACGAGCAGTACTTC. Protein sequence: CASSRKAGRSYEQYF.

V is TRBV27 and J is TRBJ2-1; D possibly corresponds to TRBD2 (5 bases). The CDR3 runs 13 residues. Between the trimmed V and J ends, which lost 10 bases and 7 bases, there was a span of 17 bases. CDR1 is MNHEY, CDR2 SMNVEV, per germline (reference sequence). CDR3 region: CATAQAWRNEQFF. The CDR3, as DNA: TGTGCCACTGCCCAGGCTTGGAGGAATGAGCAGTTCTTC.

The V and J genes are TRBV7-3 and TRBJ2-1, with D perhaps TRBD2 (5 bases). The V end lost 2 bases, the J end lost 10 bases, and 6 bases lay between the germline ends. CDR3 length: 11 amino acids. Germline-derived CDR1 and CDR2 are SGHTA and FQGTGA. CDR3 sequence (DNA): TGTGCCAGCAGCTTAGAGGGAGAGCAGTTCTTC. Residues: CASSLEGEQFF.

The chain carries TRBV5-6 and TRBJ1-3; D gene uncertain. Trimming left V 0 bases short and J 0 bases short, with 7 bases between. CDR3 size: 15 residues. Germline CDR1 and CDR2: SGHDT and YYEEEE. The CDR3 loop reads CASSLGARSGNTIYF. The CDR3 DNA reads as TGTGCCAGCAGCTTGGGCGCTCGCTCTGGAAACACCATATATTTT.

The CDR3 bases are TGTGCCAGCGGCGGGCGGCCCGTACAAGAGACCCAGTACTTC. Translated, it gives CASGGRPVQETQYF. V gene TRBV6-1 combines with J gene TRBJ2-5; D possibly corresponds to TRBD2 (5 bases). Between the trimmed V and J ends, which lost 8 bases and 2 bases, there was a span of 15 bases. Germline V gene lookup returns CDR1 MNHNS and CDR2 SASEGT. The CDR3 has 14 amino acids.

The J gene is TRBJ2-1, the V gene TRBV7-8; 8 nucleotides match TRBD2. J gave up 6 bases and V 5 bases, and 12 bases lay outside the gene matches. Germline CDR1 SGHVS, CDR2 FQNEAQ. The CDR3 consists of 16 residues. The CDR3, as DNA: TGTGCCAGCAGCCACGACCCGGGAGGGGGTACCAATGAGCAGTTCTTC. Protein: CASSHDPGGGTNEQFF. Supplemented by reference TRBV7-8 and TRBJ2-1, the full variable domain reads GAGVSQSPRYKVAKRGQDVALRCDPISGHVSLFWYQQALGQGPEFLTYFQNEAQLDKSGLPSDRFFAERPEGSVSTLKIQRTQQEDSAVYLCASSHDPGGGTNEQFFGPGTRLTVL.

The chain recombines TRBV5-4 with TRBJ2-7, with 12 nucleotides matching TRBD2. The junction had 6 bases not matched to a gene; V was cut back by 4 bases and J by 4 bases. The V gene's germline CDR1 is SGHNT and CDR2 YYREEE (reference sequence). This CDR3 has 15 amino acids. The CDR3 DNA sequence: TGTGCCAGCAGCCTGGGGACTAGCGGGCTTTACGAGCAGTACTTC. It is translated as CASSLGTSGLYEQYF.

This clone was seen only once. The V gene is TRBV7-2, the J gene TRBJ2-3, with 9 nucleotides matching TRBD2. Per the germline V gene, CDR1 is SGHTA and CDR2 is FQGNSA. Trimming removed 7 bases from V and 4 bases from J; junction bases left unmatched: 3. The CDR3 is 13 amino acids. The CDR3 loop reads CASMAGGADTQYF. The CDR3 bases are TGTGCCAGCATGGCGGGAGGGGCAGATACGCAGTATTTT.

The chain combines TRBV30 with TRBJ2-2, with TRBD1 as a possible D gene (6 bases). Looked up from germline, CDR1 is GTSNPN and CDR2 is SVGIG (reference sequence). The CDR3 contains 15 residues. Trimming cost V 0 bases and J 9 bases, with 17 bases left between them. The CDR3 is CAWSVAGTRGRELFF. CDR3 DNA: TGTGCCTGGAGTGTAGCTGGGACAAGGGGCCGGGAGCTGTTTTTT.

The chain joins TRBV28 to TRBJ1-5; TRBD1 is a possible D gene (6 bases). CDR1 MDHEN and CDR2 SYDVKM come from the germline V gene. V was clipped by 1 base and J by 2 bases, with 18 bases between them. The CDR3 totals 18 residues. This CDR3 is CASSLFRDTFLGNQPQHF. The CDR3 DNA follows: TGTGCCAGCAGTTTATTTAGGGACACATTTTTGGGCAATCAGCCCCAGCATTTT.

There are a few counts of this clone. The V and J genes are TRBV28 and TRBJ2-1; D gene ambiguous. The CDR3 is 11 residues long. V was clipped by 3 bases and J by 5 bases, with 2 bases between them. Per the germline V gene, CDR1 is MDHEN and CDR2 is SYDVKM. CDR3: CASSFDNEQFF. The CDR3 region has the DNA TGTGCCAGCAGTTTCGACAATGAGCAGTTCTTC. The entire variable domain, with the rest obtained from reference TRBV28 and TRBJ2-1, is as follows: DVKVTQSSRYLVKRTGEKVFLECVQDMDHENMFWYRQDPGLGLRLIYFSYDVKMKEKGDIPEGYSVSREKKERFSLILESASTNQTSMYLCASSFDNEQFFGPGTRLTVL.

This sequence joins TRBV13 and TRBJ2-7; tentative D call: TRBD2 (5 bases). This CDR3 region has 15 residues. Trimming stripped 4 bases from V and 0 bases from J, with 13 bases between. Germline-derived CDR1 and CDR2 are PRHDT and FYEKMQ (reference sequence). CDR3 region: CASSYLPGSSYEQYF. In DNA, the CDR3 is TGTGCCAGCAGCTACCTACCGGGGAGCTCCTACGAGCAGTACTTC. Full variable domain (remainder filled in from reference TRBV13 and TRBJ2-7): AAGVIQSPRHLIKEKRETATLKCYPIPRHDTVYWYQQGPGQDPQFLISFYEKMQSDKGSIPDRFSAQQFSDYHSELNMSSLELGDSALYFCASSYLPGSSYEQYFGPGTRLTVT.

The rearrangement links TRBV14 to TRBJ2-7; 9 nucleotides line up with TRBD1. The CDR3 spans 15 residues. Germline values: CDR1 SGHDN, CDR2 FVKESK. The V and J ends lost 4 bases and 5 bases, in that order; junction bases with no gene match: 9. CDR3 amino acids: CASSRFGTGSHEQYF. The CDR3 DNA reads TGTGCCAGCAGCCGCTTCGGGACAGGGAGCCACGAGCAGTACTTC.

This rearrangement joins TRBV11-1 to TRBJ2-5, with 7 nucleotides matching TRBD2. The V gene end was trimmed by 3 bases and the J gene end by 5 bases; junction bases not matched to a gene: 12. Germline CDR1 reads SGHAT; CDR2 reads FQDESV (reference sequence). This CDR3 has 16 residues. CDR3 in amino acids: CASSFPSGPTGETQYF. The CDR3 coding sequence is TGTGCCAGCAGCTTTCCTAGCGGCCCGACCGGGGAGACCCAGTACTTC.

The J gene is TRBJ2-7, the V gene TRBV5-4, with 12 nucleotides matching TRBD2. V was clipped by 4 bases and J by 6 bases; unmatched bases: 5. CDR1 and CDR2 (germline): SGHNT, YYREEE (reference sequence). CDR3 size: 14 residues. CDR3 nucleotides: TGTGCCAGCAGCGAGACTAGCGGGAGTAGCGAGCAGTACTTC. This encodes CASSETSGSSEQYF.

This clone was counted a single time. This chain links TRBV7-6 with TRBJ2-3, with D perhaps TRBD2 (5 bases). This CDR3 is built from 15 residues. Germline CDR1 SGHVS, CDR2 FNYEAQ. V dropped 5 bases and J dropped 0 bases, with 12 bases sitting between them. The CDR3 loop reads CASSPSRASTDTQYF. CDR3 DNA: TGTGCCAGCAGCCCATCGAGGGCTAGCACAGATACGCAGTATTTT.

This chain connects TRBV7-2 to TRBJ1-1; 10 bases agree with TRBD1. Germline trimming cut 5 bases from V and 1 base from J; bases unmatched to any gene: 4. CDR1 SGHTA and CDR2 FQGNSA come from the germline V gene. The CDR3 covers 15 residues. CDR3 nucleotides: TGTGCCAGCAGCCTCCGGACAGGGGGGAACACTGAAGCTTTCTTT. This gives the protein CASSLRTGGNTEAFF.

The chain carries TRBV28 and TRBJ1-4; 7 bases map to TRBD1. This CDR3 contains 14 residues. Germline values: CDR1 MDHEN, CDR2 SYDVKM. V was clipped by 8 bases and J by 7 bases; unmatched bases: 10. CDR3 sequence: CASGYRAGGEKLFF. In DNA, the CDR3 is TGTGCCAGCGGTTACAGGGCAGGGGGTGAAAAACTGTTTTTT.

V and J are TRBV28 and TRBJ2-7; D call uncertain. The germline V gene encodes CDR1 MDHEN and CDR2 SYDVKM. Trimming shortened V by 6 bases and J by 3 bases, and 12 bases separated the two germline ends. This CDR3 spans 13 amino acids. The CDR3 bases are TGTGCCAGCAGGAATCCACATTACTACGAGCAGTACTTC. This gives the protein CASRNPHYYEQYF.

The chain couples TRBV28 to TRBJ1-6; TRBD1 is a possible D gene (5 bases). There are 16 residues in the CDR3. Trimming removed 6 bases at V and 6 bases at J, with 18 bases between. CDR1 and CDR2 (germline): MDHEN, SYDVKM. CDR3 DNA sequence: TGTGCCAGCAGCGTAACCGCAGGACATCTTAATTCACCCCTCCACTTT. As protein: CASSVTAGHLNSPLHF.

The rearrangement joins TRBV27 to TRBJ2-2, with a tentative D call TRBD1 (5 bases). Trimming left V 5 bases short and J 4 bases short, with 14 bases between. Germline-derived CDR1 and CDR2 are MNHEY and SMNVEV (reference sequence). The CDR3 is made up of 15 amino acids. Here the CDR3 reads CASSDQGSATGELFF. The DNA of the CDR3 is TGTGCCAGCAGTGACCAGGGTAGTGCCACCGGGGAGCTGTTTTTT.

V and J are TRBV5-8 and TRBJ2-5; D uncertain. Germline V gives CDR1 SGHTS, CDR2 YDEGEE. Trimming took 1 base from V and 5 from J, leaving 6 bases between them. The CDR3 consists of 12 residues. CDR3 residues: CASSLWAETQYF. The CDR3 nucleotides are TGTGCCAGCAGCTTGTGGGCGGAGACCCAGTACTTC.